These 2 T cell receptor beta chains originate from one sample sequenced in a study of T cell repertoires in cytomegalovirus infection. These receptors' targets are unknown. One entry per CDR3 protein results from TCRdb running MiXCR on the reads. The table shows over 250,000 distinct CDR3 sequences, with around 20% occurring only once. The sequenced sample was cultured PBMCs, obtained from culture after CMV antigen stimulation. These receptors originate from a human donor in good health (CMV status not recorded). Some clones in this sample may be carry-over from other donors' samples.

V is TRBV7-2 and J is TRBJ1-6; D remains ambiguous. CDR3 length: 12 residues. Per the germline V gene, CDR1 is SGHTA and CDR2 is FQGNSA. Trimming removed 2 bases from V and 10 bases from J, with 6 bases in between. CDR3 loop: CASSLSYSPLHF. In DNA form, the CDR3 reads TGTGCCAGCAGCTTAAGTTACTCACCCCTCCACTTT.

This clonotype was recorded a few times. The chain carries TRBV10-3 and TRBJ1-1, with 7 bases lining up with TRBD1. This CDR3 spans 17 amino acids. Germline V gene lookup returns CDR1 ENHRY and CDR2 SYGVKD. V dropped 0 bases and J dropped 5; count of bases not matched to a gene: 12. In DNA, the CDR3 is TGTGCCATCAGTGAGTCGGAGGGGGCCCTGAATCCTACTGAAGCTTTCTTT. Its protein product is CAISESEGALNPTEAFF.